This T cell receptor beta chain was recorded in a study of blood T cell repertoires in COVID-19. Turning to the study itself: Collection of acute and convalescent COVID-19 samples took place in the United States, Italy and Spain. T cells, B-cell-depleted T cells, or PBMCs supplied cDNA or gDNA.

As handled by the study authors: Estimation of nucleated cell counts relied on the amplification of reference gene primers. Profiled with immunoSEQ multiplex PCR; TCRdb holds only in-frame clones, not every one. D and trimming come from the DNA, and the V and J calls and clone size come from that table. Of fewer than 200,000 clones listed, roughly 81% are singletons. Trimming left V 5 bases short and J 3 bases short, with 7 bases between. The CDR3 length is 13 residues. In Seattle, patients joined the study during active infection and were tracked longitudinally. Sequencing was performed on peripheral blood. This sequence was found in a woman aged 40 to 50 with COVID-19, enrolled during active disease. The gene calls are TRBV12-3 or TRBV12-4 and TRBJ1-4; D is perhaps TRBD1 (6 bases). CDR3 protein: CASSEGANEKLFF. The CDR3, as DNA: TGTGCCAGCAGTGAGGGGGCTAATGAAAAACTGTTTTTT.